This TCR beta chain was retrieved from a study of shared clonotypes between healthy human individuals. Background on the study: Each donor's CD8 memory used one plate, CD8 naive two, each CD4 subset three.

Germline loops: CDR1 MDHEN, CDR2 SYDVKM. This CDR3 spans 14 amino acids. Trimming left V 1 base short and J 4 bases short, with 8 bases between. The repertoire was sequenced with immunoSEQ multiplex PCR; TCRdb's copy has only in-frame clones and lacks some. This sample has about 2.3 million clones, with approximately 93% found just once. The genes are TRBV28 and TRBJ1-5, with D hard to call. Sample: naive CD4+ T cells from PBMCs. Subset meaning: CD45RA+ positively selected. This clonotype was sampled from a man aged 18 to 29 in good health. Some clones in this sample may be carry-over from other donors' samples. The CDR3: CASSLSSGNQPQHF. The CDR3 bases are TGTGCCAGCAGTTTATCTTCGGGAAATCAGCCCCAGCATTTT.